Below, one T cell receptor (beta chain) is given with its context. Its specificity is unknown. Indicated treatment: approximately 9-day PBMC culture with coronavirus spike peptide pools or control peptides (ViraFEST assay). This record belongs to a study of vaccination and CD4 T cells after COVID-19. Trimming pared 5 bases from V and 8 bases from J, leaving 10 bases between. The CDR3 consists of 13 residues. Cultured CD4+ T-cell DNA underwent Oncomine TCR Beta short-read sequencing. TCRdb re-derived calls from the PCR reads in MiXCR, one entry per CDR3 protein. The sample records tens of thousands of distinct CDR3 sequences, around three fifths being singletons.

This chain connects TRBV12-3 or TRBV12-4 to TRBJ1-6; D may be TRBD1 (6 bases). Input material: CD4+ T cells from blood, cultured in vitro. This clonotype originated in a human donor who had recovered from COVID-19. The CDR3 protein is CASSAQGYSPLHF. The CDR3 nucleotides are TGTGCCAGCAGTGCACAGGGTTATTCACCCCTCCACTTT.